This TCR beta chain was recorded in a study of cytomegalovirus exposure and HLA in healthy donors (dated 2017 in TCRdb). Concerning the study at large: An earlier analysis of several hundred of the donors reported roughly 300 Gb of sequence data and 100 million to 120 million unique TCR beta sequences obtained from roughly 180 million T cells. The study was designed to test whether signatures of past pathogen exposure could be identified by cataloging public T cell receptors. Alongside the repertoire data, information on donor age, sex, ethnicity and CMV serostatus was compiled. Using immunosequencing, the study profiled T cell repertoires from fewer than 700 subjects and related those repertoires to cytomegalovirus serostatus. An earlier analysis of 500 to 650 of the donors applied high-throughput TCR beta sequencing to assess whether each TCR beta V gene segment acted as functional or pseudogenic. HLA typing covered class I and class II loci at four-digit resolution. The number of typed donors differed by locus: about 629-630 for A, B, C, DRB1 and DQB1; 500 to 550 for DQA1; 606 for DPA1; and some 430 for DPB1. Genome-wide SNP genotypes for about three fifths of the roughly 670 donors were used in a later genetic analysis, which treated that subset as a discovery cohort. An early release covering more than 500 HLA-typed donors comprised around 300 gigabases of sequencing data and around 80 million unique TCR sequences. The genetic ancestry cluster associated with self-reported Caucasian donors included 70% to 85% of the 398 genotyped donors. High-throughput TCR immunosequencing, statistical association of individual TCRs with disease status, and machine learning were combined to predict cytomegalovirus infection status. All discovery cohort repertoires had been generated using a single sequencing platform. Among some 400 genotyped donors of the cohort, an average of about 220,000 unique TCR beta nucleotide sequences was sequenced per donor, of which about 19% were non-productive. To study patterns of TCR occurrence, a later analysis re-analyzed previously published TCR beta repertoires from several hundred donors and added high-resolution HLA genotyping. Rather than using new phenotypic data, the later analysis identified candidate immune exposures from TCR beta sequences and from how often those sequences occurred across donors. Several DR-DQ haplotypes were treated as single units for association and clustering because of strong linkage in the cohort. Besides the first cohort of roughly 700 subjects, a separate validation cohort made up of over 95 different subjects was used. The full study reports these points: A further reported finding was that TCR beta sequences accurately predicted the HLA-A and HLA-B alleles for most subjects in the first cohort. Compared with the roughly 670-donor mean, donors in an Asian-associated ancestry cluster had fewer N-insertions in productive TCRs, according to a later genetic analysis. Correlated functional status among segregating V segments might reflect linkage disequilibrium, but an unknown experimental factor could not be ruled out. The study gave a list of about 170 TCR beta chains associated with cytomegalovirus. V-gene and J-gene trimming of TCR beta chains was associated with a missense DCLRE1C variant in a later genetic analysis, and the association was replicated in an independent cohort. Because HLA typing was missing for some donors at each locus, association tests included only the typed subset. It was suggested by the authors that the approach could potentially be generalized to other disease states and immunological phenotypes. This cohort had only TCR beta chains sequenced, and the lack of alpha or paired-chain data limited which features could be detected. Most CMV-associated TCR beta chains appeared to be HLA-restricted in a later analysis, and the HLA associations seemed to be driven largely by CMV exposure. A group of highly shared sequence variants was considered likely to be a technical artifact of the sequencing pipeline. For the cohort, immune exposure information was limited to CMV serostatus. Strong co-occurrence of HLA alleles, especially DR and DQ, made assigning TCR associations to individual alleles difficult. The classifier was reported to diagnose cytomegalovirus status with high specificity and sensitivity in both the original and validation cohorts. In a later analysis, the rate of TCR association differed among HLA loci, with DRB1 alleles having the most associated TCRs and HLA-C alleles having the fewest. An earlier analysis of around 500 of the donors showed that most TCR beta V segments appeared in productive rearrangements either about 87% or about 30% of the time, which broadly matched IMGT annotations. In vitro tests confirmed that a few of the cytomegalovirus-associated TCR beta chains recognize cytomegalovirus antigens. Compared with equally common non-associated chains, HLA-associated TCR beta chains in a later analysis were more clonally expanded and had lower generation probabilities. Across donors, most TCR sequences were observed very rarely, whereas some public TCRs were present in many individuals. The earlier analysis of approximately 590 of the donors excluded roughly 17 rarely observed V segments, including chromosome 9 orphons, because counts were too low. Specific HLA alleles were associated with about 17,000 TCR beta sequences at a false discovery rate of 0.05 in a later analysis. In a later analysis, several top co-occurrence clusters were reported to appear linked to parvovirus B19, influenza, CMV and Epstein-Barr virus. Presence/absence analyses assumed roughly uniform sequencing depth across donors, an assumption that may not hold.

Note on this clone: What antigen it recognizes has not been identified. The sample holds no much larger clone one base away, and base qualities are not on file.

The library was obtained by the immunoSEQ multiplex PCR assay. The multiplex PCR relied on a mix of 60 forward primers for TCR Vbeta segments and 13 reverse primers for TCR Jbeta segments. The CDR3 region of rearranged TCR beta genes was amplified from genomic DNA by a multiplex PCR assay. On the Illumina HiSeq System, the amplified TCR beta libraries were sequenced as 87-base-pair reads. The authors processed their data as follows. Across the roughly 700 repertoires, a later analysis counted some 81 million unique TCR beta chains, around 10 million of which were shared by at least two donors. Raw reads were error-corrected and collapsed into unique sequences with a nearest-neighbor algorithm that merged closely related sequences to remove PCR and sequencing errors. CDR3 sequences were aligned to IMGT reference sequences to assign V, D and J gene segments. For a sequence to be retained, a match of at least six nucleotides to both a V gene segment and a J gene segment was required. Rearrangements were called productive when the CDR3 lacked stop codons and stayed in frame with V and J; all others were non-productive. CDR3 was defined by IMGT convention, running from the second conserved V-encoded cysteine to the conserved J-encoded phenylalanine. The earlier analysis of some 550 of the donors excluded any sequence lacking an unambiguous match to a single V gene segment. An earlier analysis of a few hundred of the donors called V segments functional above 56.7% productive rearrangements and segregating when the between-donor standard deviation exceeded 5%. A statistical classification framework was built for diagnosing cytomegalovirus status from the catalog of TCR beta chain sequences. In a later analysis, TCR nucleotide sequences were compared against IMGT/GENE-DB human TR gene sequences so that V and J genes could be assigned. Using the TCRdist pipeline, a later analysis assigned CDR3 sequences along with most-parsimonious VDJ recombination scenarios. A later analysis defined each TCR beta chain by its CDR3 amino acid sequence plus V-gene family, and excluded reads lacking a unique V-gene family. To address suspected cross-contamination and a sequencing artifact, a later analysis removed approximately 590 highly shared, low-generation-probability nucleotide sequences. In a later analysis, a clonal expansion index was calculated for each public chain from normalized within-repertoire ranks of inferred template counts. In a later analysis, generation probabilities were computed using a VDJ recombination model fitted to out-of-frame rearrangements, and the results were checked against IGoR. A later analysis scored TCR-TCR, TCR-HLA and TCR-CMV co-occurrence with hypergeometric tests, applying a repertoire-size bias correction to TCR pairs. In a later analysis, false discovery rates were estimated by permuting HLA or CMV assignments 20 times. In a later analysis, co-occurring TCRs were grouped using DBSCAN, with TCRdist sequence similarity added in when clustering inside HLA-allele-positive subsets. Repertoires with fewer than 30,000 or more than 120,000 public chains, plus five repertoires with anomalous nucleotide sharing, were excluded from co-occurrence clustering. TCRdb took this table from immuneACCESS and kept in-frame rearrangements with V and J called. Such tables lack part of the clones; where checked against another copy, unresolved V genes explain under half of the gap, and the rest is unexplained. V and J calls and clone size are those listed in that table; D and trimming were worked out from the DNA. In this sample the table shows about 130,000 clones, about 82% of which occur a single time. Clones ranked in the top ten supply roughly 5.5% of the sample.

In total, just over 650 healthy bone marrow donors made up the cohort. At the time of sampling, every cohort member was nominally healthy, though immune exposures that went unrecorded were likely present. The donor tested CMV seronegative, placing the donor among the 350 or so seronegative members of the cohort. A peripheral blood sample was collected from each donor, and TCR beta sequencing was performed on peripheral blood mononuclear cells. Genomic DNA extraction from the blood cell samples was performed with the Qiagen DNeasy Blood Extraction Kit. The origin of this receptor is a man aged 25-45 years in good health and CMV-seronegative. Sequenced input: PBMCs.

The DNA sequence is TGTGCCAGCAGCGTAGGGGGCACTAATGAAAAACTGTTTTTT. Translated, it reads CASSVGGTNEKLFF. The sequence links TRBV9 to TRBJ1-4; TRBD1 is possibly the D segment (5 matching bases). The germline ends are 5 bases apart after V is trimmed by 0 bases and J by 2 bases. From a lookup of the germline V gene, CDR1 and CDR2 are SGDLS and YYNGEE. The CDR3, from cysteine to phenylalanine, totals 14 residues. Solely the CDR3 DNA is kept, with 42 bases framed from the first base.